This T cell receptor beta chain was documented in a study of coeliac disease. Trimming took off 5 bases at V and 4 bases at J, with 9 bases between the two ends. Germline V gene data show CDR1 as WSHSY and CDR2 as SAAADI. CDR3 size: 13 residues. The assay was immunoSEQ multiplex PCR, and TCRdb's table has in-frame clones only and misses some. There are about 7,000 clones in the sample; around 72% occur only once, and around 6% lies in the top ten. This chain links TRBV10-2 with TRBJ2-1; a possible D gene is TRBD1 (5 bases). The receptor's source is a man aged 25-45 years with celiac disease. Specimen: lamina propria lymphocytes from the gut. The CDR3 sequence is CASSSDRYNEQFF. Here the CDR3 DNA reads TGCGCCAGCAGTAGCGACAGATACAATGAGCAGTTCTTC.